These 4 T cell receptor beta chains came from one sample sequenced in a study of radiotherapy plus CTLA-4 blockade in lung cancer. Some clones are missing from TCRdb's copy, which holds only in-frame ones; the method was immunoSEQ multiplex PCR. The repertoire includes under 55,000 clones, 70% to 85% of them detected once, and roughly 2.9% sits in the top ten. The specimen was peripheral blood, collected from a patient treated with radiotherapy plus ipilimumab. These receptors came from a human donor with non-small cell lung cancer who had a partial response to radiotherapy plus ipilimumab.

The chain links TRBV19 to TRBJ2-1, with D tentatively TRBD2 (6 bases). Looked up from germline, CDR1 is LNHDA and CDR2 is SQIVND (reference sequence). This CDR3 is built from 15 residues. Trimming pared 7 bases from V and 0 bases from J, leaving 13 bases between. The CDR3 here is CASTPGLSSYNEQFF. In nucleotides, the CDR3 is TGTGCCAGTACCCCGGGACTGAGCTCCTACAATGAGCAGTTCTTC.

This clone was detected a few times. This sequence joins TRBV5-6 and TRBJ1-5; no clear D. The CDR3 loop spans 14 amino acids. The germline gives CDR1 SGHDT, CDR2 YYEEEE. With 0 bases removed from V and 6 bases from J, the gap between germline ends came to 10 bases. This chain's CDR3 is CASSLGQAGQPQHF. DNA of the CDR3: TGTGCCAGCAGCTTGGGGCAGGCGGGTCAGCCCCAGCATTTT.

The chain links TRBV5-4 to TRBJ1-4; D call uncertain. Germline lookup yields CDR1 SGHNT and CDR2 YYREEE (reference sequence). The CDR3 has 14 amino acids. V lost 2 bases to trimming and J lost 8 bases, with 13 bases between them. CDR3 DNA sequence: TGTGCCAGCAGCTTCGGACGGACTGGGGAAAAACTGTTTTTT. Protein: CASSFGRTGEKLFF.

CDR3 bases: TGTGCCAGCAGCTTATCCCGGGACAGGTACGAGCAGTACTTC. It specifies CASSLSRDRYEQYF. This rearrangement joins TRBV11-2 to TRBJ2-7; 8 bases are a match to TRBD1. Germline V gene lookup returns CDR1 SGHAT and CDR2 FQNNGV. CDR3 size: 14 residues. V trimming: 2 bases; J trimming: 4 bases; junction bases outside the gene matches: 4. Full variable domain (rest looked up from reference TRBV11-2 and TRBJ2-7): EAGVAQSPRYKIIEKRQSVAFWCNPISGHATLYWYQQILGQGPKLLIQFQNNGVVDDSQLPKDRFSAERLKGVDSTLKIQPAKLEDSAVYLCASSLSRDRYEQYFGPGTRLTVT.